These 21 T cell receptor beta chains were sequenced from one sample in a study of technical replicates of blood from four donors. TCRdb's copy holds only in-frame clones and misses some; the assay was immunoSEQ multiplex PCR. Here the sample spans 75,000 to 95,000 clones, just under 95% being singletons. Input material: T cells isolated from PBMCs. These receptors all stem from a human donor in good health.

This chain uses TRBV10-1 with TRBJ2-5; D uncertain. The V end lost 3 bases, the J end lost 5 bases, and 10 bases lay between the germline ends. The germline gives CDR1 WNHNN, CDR2 SYGVQD (reference sequence). The CDR3 is 13 residues long. The CDR3 DNA is TGCGCCAGCAGTGAATACCCCCGGGAGACCCAGTACTTC. This gives the protein CASSEYPRETQYF.

The J gene is TRBJ1-5, the V gene TRBV4-1; 11 bases line up with TRBD1. CDR3 length: 21 residues. J was trimmed by 7 bases and V by 3 bases; bases with no gene match: 23. Germline CDR1 MGHRA, CDR2 YSYEKL. The CDR3 DNA is TGCGCCAGCAGCCAGCCGGGGGGCAGGACAGGGGGCGATTACGCCGGACAGCCCCAGCATTTT. Translated, it gives CASSQPGGRTGGDYAGQPQHF.

The chain recombines TRBV9 with TRBJ1-2; weak D call: TRBD1 (5 bases). Trimming took off 0 bases at V and 5 bases at J, with 20 bases between the two ends. This CDR3 has 17 residues. Germline V gene sequence: CDR1 SGDLS, CDR2 YYNGEE. As DNA, the CDR3 is TGTGCCAGCAGCGTAGGCCTGGGGGGAGGAAATAAATATGGCTACACCTTC. It translates to CASSVGLGGGNKYGYTF.

For this clone: At one end the junction does not follow the germline gene, possibly because of a read error. V gene TRBV27 combines with J gene TRBJ2-7; tentative D call: TRBD2 (6 bases). This CDR3 is built from 13 residues. Germline V gene lookup returns CDR1 MNHEY and CDR2 SMNVEV (reference sequence). CDR3 sequence: CASSPRDSHEQYF. The CDR3 DNA follows: TGTGCCAGCAGCCCCAGGGACTCCCACGAGCAGTACTTC.

The count of this clone is one. The chain couples TRBV5-1 to TRBJ2-5; 14 bases align to TRBD2. The CDR3 contains 17 residues. Germline V gene lookup returns CDR1 SGHRS and CDR2 YFSETQ. V lost 4 bases to trimming and J lost 1 base; unmatched junction nucleotides: 6. DNA for the CDR3: TGCGCCAGCAGCCCGAGGACTAGCGGGAGGTCCCAAGAGACCCAGTACTTC. Translating it yields CASSPRTSGRSQETQYF.

This clone appeared once. The rearrangement links TRBV6-1 to TRBJ1-1; unclear D gene. V lost 11 bases to trimming and J lost 1 base, with 8 bases between them. Per the germline V gene, CDR1 is MNHNS and CDR2 is SASEGT. The CDR3 contains 11 residues. The CDR3 nucleotides read TGTGCCTTAAACAGGAACACTGAAGCTTTCTTT. As protein: CALNRNTEAFF.

The V gene is TRBV5-6, the J gene TRBJ2-3; the D gene is possibly TRBD2 (6 bases). The V end lost 0 bases, the J end lost 4 bases, and 6 bases lay between the germline ends. The CDR3 spans 13 residues. The V gene's germline CDR1 is SGHDT and CDR2 YYEEEE. Written as DNA, the CDR3 is TGTGCCAGCAGCTTGGGACTAGCAGATACGCAGTATTTT. It yields the protein CASSLGLADTQYF. Variable domain in full (rest from reference TRBV5-6 and TRBJ2-3): DAGVTQSPTHLIKTRGQQVTLRCSPKSGHDTVSWYQQALGQGPQFIFQYYEEEERQRGNFPDRFSGHQFPNYSSELNVNALLLGDSALYLCASSLGLADTQYFGPGTRLTVL.

The CDR3 is CASSFQGGYGYTF. The CDR3 nucleotides read TGTGCCAGCAGCTTCCAGGGAGGCTATGGCTACACCTTC. V gene TRBV5-4 combines with J gene TRBJ1-2; weak D call: TRBD1 (5 bases). This CDR3 comprises 13 residues. V lost 2 bases and J 4 bases, leaving 9 bases between the germline ends. CDR1 and CDR2 from the germline V gene are SGHNT and YYREEE (reference sequence).

The chain recombines TRBV5-4 with TRBJ2-5, with TRBD2 matching over 9 bases. The CDR3 is 14 amino acids. V shed 4 bases, J shed 4 bases, and the junction held 5 bases outside the gene matches. The germline V gene has CDR1 SGHNT and CDR2 YYREEE (reference sequence). The CDR3 DNA follows: TGTGCCAGCAGCCGGCTAGCGGGGACAGAGACCCAGTACTTC. Residues: CASSRLAGTETQYF.

The chain employs TRBV2 and TRBJ2-7, with TRBD2 identical over 12 bases. The germline V gene has CDR1 SNHLY and CDR2 FYNNEI. The ends lost 8 bases at V and 3 bases at J; junction bases unmatched: 17. The CDR3 extends over 18 amino acids. The CDR3 protein is CASFGETSGSGGGYEQYF. The CDR3 DNA is TGTGCCAGCTTTGGGGAGACTAGCGGGAGTGGGGGCGGCTACGAGCAGTACTTC.

The chain employs TRBV7-6 and TRBJ1-1; possibly TRBD1 for D (5 bases). Germline V lookup: CDR1 SGHVS, CDR2 FNYEAQ. Trimming stripped 1 base from V and 5 bases from J, with 14 bases between. This CDR3 is built from 15 residues. This CDR3 reads CASSLVGGAETEAFF. In nucleotides, the CDR3 is TGTGCCAGCAGCTTAGTGGGAGGGGCGGAAACTGAAGCTTTCTTT.

V gene TRBV28 combines with J gene TRBJ2-2, with 14 bases matching TRBD2. CDR3 length: 16 residues. V dropped 1 base and J dropped 7; count of bases not matched to a gene: 2. Germline V gene sequence: CDR1 MDHEN, CDR2 SYDVKM. In nucleotides, the CDR3 is TGTGCCAGCAGTTTATCCGGGACTAGCGGGAGCGGGGAGCTGTTTTTT. It yields the protein CASSLSGTSGSGELFF. The variable domain in full, completed from reference TRBV28 and TRBJ2-2, reads DVKVTQSSRYLVKRTGEKVFLECVQDMDHENMFWYRQDPGLGLRLIYFSYDVKMKEKGDIPEGYSVSREKKERFSLILESASTNQTSMYLCASSLSGTSGSGELFFGEGSRLTVL.

The V gene is TRBV19, the J gene TRBJ2-2; D call uncertain. Per germline, CDR1 LNHDA and CDR2 SQIVND (reference sequence). V dropped 3 bases and J dropped 3 bases, with 14 bases sitting between them. The CDR3 extends over 16 amino acids. The CDR3 loop reads CASSISPAWDTGELFF. The DNA of the CDR3 is TGTGCCAGTAGTATTTCCCCAGCGTGGGACACCGGGGAGCTGTTTTTT.

The V gene is TRBV6-1, the J gene TRBJ2-1; 8 bases are shared with TRBD1. The CDR3 loop spans 16 amino acids. Unmatched junction bases numbered 8, after V lost 2 bases and J lost 5 bases. Per the germline V gene, CDR1 is MNHNS and CDR2 is SASEGT. The CDR3 protein is CASSEKGRGLDNEQFF. As DNA, the CDR3 is TGTGCCAGCAGTGAAAAGGGCAGGGGGCTGGACAATGAGCAGTTCTTC.

The chain couples TRBV4-1 to TRBJ2-7; the match to TRBD2 covers 13 bases. The CDR3 extends over 15 amino acids. V lost 4 bases and J lost 1; bases outside the gene matches: 1. CDR1 and CDR2 from the germline V gene are MGHRA and YSYEKL. The CDR3 coding sequence is TGCGCCAGCAGCCGGGGACTAGCGGGGTCCTACGAGCAGTACTTC. Residues: CASSRGLAGSYEQYF.

The chain carries TRBV5-4 and TRBJ2-4; D is ambiguous. There are 13 residues in the CDR3. Trimming took 3 bases from V and 1 from J, leaving 5 bases between them. CDR1 and CDR2 (germline): SGHNT, YYREEE (reference sequence). CDR3 DNA sequence: TGTGCCAGCAGCTCCTTTGCCAAAAACATTCAGTACTTC. Translation: CASSSFAKNIQYF.

The rearrangement links TRBV7-2 to TRBJ2-5; TRBD2 matches 7 bases. The V gene end was trimmed by 0 bases and the J gene end by 4 bases; junction bases not matched to a gene: 2. This CDR3 is built from 14 residues. Germline CDR1 and CDR2: SGHTA and FQGNSA. The CDR3 region is CASSLALARETQYF. The CDR3 nucleotides read TGTGCCAGCAGCTTAGCACTAGCGAGAGAGACCCAGTACTTC.

The chain combines TRBV7-6 with TRBJ2-2; maybe TRBD1 (7 bases). Trimming left V 1 base short and J 1 base short, with 16 bases between. The CDR3 is 18 residues long. The germline V gene has CDR1 SGHVS and CDR2 FNYEAQ. The CDR3, as DNA: TGTGCCAGCAGCTTAGAAGGAGGGACAGACAGGAACACCGGGGAGCTGTTTTTT. Its protein product is CASSLEGGTDRNTGELFF.

The CDR3 loop reads CASKGGFGNTIYF. DNA for the CDR3: TGTGCCAGCAAAGGGGGCTTCGGAAACACCATATATTTT. The chain carries TRBV28 and TRBJ1-3, with 7 positions matching TRBD1. The CDR3 consists of 13 residues. V shed 7 bases, J shed 4 bases, and the junction held 4 bases outside the gene matches. CDR1 and CDR2 (germline): MDHEN, SYDVKM.

This sequence joins TRBV29-1 and TRBJ1-5, with D unresolved. The CDR3 sequence is 11 residues long. The V gene's germline CDR1 is SQVTM and CDR2 ANQGSEA. V lost 4 bases, J lost 7 bases, and 8 bases lay in between. In nucleotides, the CDR3 is TGCAGCGTTGGGGAGCGGCAGCCCCAGCATTTT. Its translation is CSVGERQPQHF.

CDR3 coding DNA: TGCAGCGTAGAACTAGCGGCGGGCCGCTACAATGAGCAGTTCTTC. Protein: CSVELAAGRYNEQFF. V and J are TRBV29-1 and TRBJ2-1; 8 nucleotides match TRBD2. V lost 6 bases, J lost 3 bases, and 10 bases stayed unmatched. The germline CDR1 and CDR2 sequences are SQVTM and ANQGSEA. The CDR3 loop spans 15 amino acids.